This T cell receptor beta chain comes out of a study of blood T cell repertoires in COVID-19. Looking at the study overall: The United States, Italy and Spain supplied acute and convalescent COVID-19 samples.

Patients of the Seattle cohort, enrolled during active infection, were followed longitudinally. Germline-derived CDR1 and CDR2 are MDHEN and SYDVKM. CDR3 length: 13 amino acids. Deletions cut 2 bases from V and 6 bases from J, with 10 bases between. Profiling relied on immunoSEQ multiplex PCR, and the TCRdb table lists in-frame clones only, not all of them. The sample gives over 450,000 clones, roughly nine tenths of which show up once; roughly 7.4% is in the top ten. The TCR sequence derives from a woman aged 45-65 years with COVID-19, enrolled during active disease. The source material was peripheral blood. This chain uses TRBV28 with TRBJ1-2; D may be TRBD1 (6 bases). CDR3 region: CASSLAQGHGYTF. The CDR3 DNA is TGTGCCAGCAGTTTAGCACAGGGTCATGGCTACACCTTC.